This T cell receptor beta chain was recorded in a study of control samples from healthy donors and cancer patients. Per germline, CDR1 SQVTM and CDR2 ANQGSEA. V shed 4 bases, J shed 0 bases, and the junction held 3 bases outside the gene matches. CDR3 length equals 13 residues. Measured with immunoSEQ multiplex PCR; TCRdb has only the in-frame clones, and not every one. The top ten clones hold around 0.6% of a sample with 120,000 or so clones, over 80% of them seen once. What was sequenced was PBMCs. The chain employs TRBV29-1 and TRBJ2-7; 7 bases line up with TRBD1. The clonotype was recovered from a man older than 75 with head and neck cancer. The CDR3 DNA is TGCAGCGTTGGACAGGGTAGCTCCTACGAGCAGTACTTC. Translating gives CSVGQGSSYEQYF.